These T cell receptor beta chains were read from a single sample in a study of beta chain features in type 1 diabetes. Sequenced by immunoSEQ multiplex PCR; TCRdb stores in-frame clones only, minus some. Altogether approximately 140,000 clones are present, about 51% being singletons, with the ten largest covering under 0.5%. Sequences were obtained from Tregs from blood. These receptors were obtained from a young man in good health. Each CDR3 is given with its conserved first and last residue. Fields, in order: J gene, V gene, CDR3 protein.

- TRBV6-5 CASRRTDRETYEQYF
TRBJ2-6 TRBV5-1 CASSPGQGSSGANVLTF
TRBJ2-7 TRBV7-2 CASSFIPGLAGGHEQYF
TRBJ2-3 TRBV7-9 CASSSAGTGSTDTQYF
TRBJ2-1 TRBV10-2 CASGGTLNNEQFF
TRBJ2-7 TRBV7-2 CASSPSRGNNEQYF
TRBJ2-7 TRBV9 CASSDGLAGRYEQYF
TRBJ2-4 TRBV2 CASSLGLAKNIQYF
TRBJ1-1 TRBV9 CASSVETGSRAFF
- TRBV10-3 CAISEASGRTNEQYF
TRBJ2-1 TRBV5-1 CASSHRLAYNEQFF
TRBJ2-3 TRBV10-3 CAISADRFITDTQYF
TRBJ2-7 TRBV6-6 CASSTQGVYEQYF
TRBJ2-3 TRBV6-5 CASSYGTGTADTQYF
TRBJ1-5 TRBV19 CASRLHRDSNQPQHF
TRBJ2-1 TRBV4-2 CASSQGGGTIYNEQFF
TRBJ2-7 TRBV6-1 CASSRTSGSSYEQYF
TRBJ2-5 TRBV15 CATSGKPVITDRYWGETQYF
TRBJ1-4 TRBV10-3 CAIKNERYEKLFF
TRBJ1-1 TRBV5-6 CASSYVGRGVEAFF
TRBJ2-1 TRBV5-4 CASSLELSGQFF
TRBJ2-7 TRBV28 CASTAGGDEQYF
TRBJ2-3 TRBV28 CASSRPGLANTDTQYF
TRBJ2-7 TRBV7-3 CASSRTGGYEQYF
TRBJ2-3 TRBV4-2 CASSRISGGARDTRYF
TRBJ2-7 TRBV5-1 CASSLTGTYEQYF
TRBJ2-7 TRBV5-6 CASRQTSSYEQYF
TRBJ1-2 TRBV28 CASSRQGAWGYTF
TRBJ2-7 TRBV27 CASSTGTSGVKQYF